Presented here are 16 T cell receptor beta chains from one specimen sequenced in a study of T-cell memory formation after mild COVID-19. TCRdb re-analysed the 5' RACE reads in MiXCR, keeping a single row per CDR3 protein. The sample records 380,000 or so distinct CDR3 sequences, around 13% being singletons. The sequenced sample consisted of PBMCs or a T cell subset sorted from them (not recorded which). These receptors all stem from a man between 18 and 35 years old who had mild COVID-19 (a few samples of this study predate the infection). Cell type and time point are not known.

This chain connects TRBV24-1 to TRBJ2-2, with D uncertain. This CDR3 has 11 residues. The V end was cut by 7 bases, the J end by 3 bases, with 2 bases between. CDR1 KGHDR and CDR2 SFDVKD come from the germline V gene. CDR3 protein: CATRDTGELFF. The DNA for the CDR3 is TGTGCCACCAGGGACACCGGGGAGCTGTTTTTT.

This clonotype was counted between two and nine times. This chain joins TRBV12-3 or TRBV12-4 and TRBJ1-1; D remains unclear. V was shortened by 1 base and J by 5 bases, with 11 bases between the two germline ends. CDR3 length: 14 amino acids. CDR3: CASSLGPPGTEAFF. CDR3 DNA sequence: TGTGCCAGCAGTTTAGGCCCCCCCGGGACTGAAGCTTTCTTT.

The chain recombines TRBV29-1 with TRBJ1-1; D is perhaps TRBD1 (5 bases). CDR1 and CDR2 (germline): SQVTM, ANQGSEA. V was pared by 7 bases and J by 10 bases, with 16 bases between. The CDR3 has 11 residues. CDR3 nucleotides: TGCAGCGGCTCATCTGGCGGGGGAGCTTTCTTT. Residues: CSGSSGGGAFF. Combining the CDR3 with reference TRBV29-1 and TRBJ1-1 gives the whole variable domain SAVISQKPSRDICQRGTSLTIQCQVDSQVTMMFWYRQQPGQSLTLIATANQGSEATYESGFVIDKFPISRPNLTFSTLTVSNMSPEDSSIYLCSGSSGGGAFFGQGTRLTVV.

This CDR3 is CASSLTGLEPQHF. The CDR3 region has the DNA TGTGCCAGCAGCTTGACAGGGCTGGAGCCCCAGCATTTT. The V gene is TRBV7-2, the J gene TRBJ1-5; 7 nucleotides align to TRBD1. The CDR3 sequence is 13 residues long. V dropped 3 bases and J dropped 8; count of bases not matched to a gene: 4. In germline, CDR1 is SGHTA, CDR2 FQGNSA.

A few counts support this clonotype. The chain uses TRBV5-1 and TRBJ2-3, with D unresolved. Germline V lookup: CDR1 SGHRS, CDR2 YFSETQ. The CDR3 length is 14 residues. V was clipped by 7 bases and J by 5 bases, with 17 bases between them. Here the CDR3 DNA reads TGCGCCAGCCTCCTGGCAGGACCGGGAGATACGCAGTATTTT. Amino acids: CASLLAGPGDTQYF.

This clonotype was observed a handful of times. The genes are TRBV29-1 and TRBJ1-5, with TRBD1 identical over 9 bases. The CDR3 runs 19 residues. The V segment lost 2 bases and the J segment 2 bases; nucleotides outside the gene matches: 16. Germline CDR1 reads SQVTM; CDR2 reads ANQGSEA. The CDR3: CSVERDRDLGERRNQPQHF. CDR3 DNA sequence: TGCAGCGTTGAAAGGGACAGGGACTTAGGCGAAAGGCGCAATCAGCCCCAGCATTTT.

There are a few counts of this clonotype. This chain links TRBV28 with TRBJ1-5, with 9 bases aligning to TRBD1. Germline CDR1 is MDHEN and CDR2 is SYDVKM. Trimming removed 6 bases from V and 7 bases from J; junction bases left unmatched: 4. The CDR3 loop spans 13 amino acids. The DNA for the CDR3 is TGTGCCAGCAGCTGGACAGGGGAGCAGCCCCAGCATTTT. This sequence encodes CASSWTGEQPQHF.

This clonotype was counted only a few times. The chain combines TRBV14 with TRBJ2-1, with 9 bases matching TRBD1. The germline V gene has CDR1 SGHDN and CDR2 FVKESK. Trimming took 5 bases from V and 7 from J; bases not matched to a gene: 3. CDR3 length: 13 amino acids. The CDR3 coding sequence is TGTGCCAGCAGCTCCGACAGGGGGAATGAGCAGTTCTTC. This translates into CASSSDRGNEQFF. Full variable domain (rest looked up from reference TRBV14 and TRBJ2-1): EAGVTQFPSHSVIEKGQTVTLRCDPISGHDNLYWYRRVMGKEIKFLLHFVKESKQDESGMPNNRFLAERTGGTYSTLKVQPAELEDSGVYFCASSSDRGNEQFFGPGTRLTVL.

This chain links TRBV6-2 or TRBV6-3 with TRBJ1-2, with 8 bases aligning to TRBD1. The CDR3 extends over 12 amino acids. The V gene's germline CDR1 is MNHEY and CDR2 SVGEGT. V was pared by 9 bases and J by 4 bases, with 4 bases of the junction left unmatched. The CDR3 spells CASGQGGYGYTF. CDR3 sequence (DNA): TGTGCCAGTGGACAGGGTGGCTATGGCTACACCTTC.

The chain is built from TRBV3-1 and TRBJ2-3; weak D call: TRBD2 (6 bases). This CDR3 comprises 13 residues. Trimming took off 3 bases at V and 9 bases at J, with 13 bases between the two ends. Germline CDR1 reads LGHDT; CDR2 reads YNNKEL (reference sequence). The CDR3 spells CASSQAGLGTQYF. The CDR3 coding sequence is TGTGCCAGCAGCCAGGCGGGACTTGGAACGCAGTATTTT.

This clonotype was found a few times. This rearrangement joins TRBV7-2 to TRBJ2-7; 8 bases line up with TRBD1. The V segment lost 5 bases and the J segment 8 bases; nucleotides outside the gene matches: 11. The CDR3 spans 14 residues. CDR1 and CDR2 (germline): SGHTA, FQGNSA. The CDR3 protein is CASSRFQGAPQQYF. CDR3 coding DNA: TGTGCCAGCAGCCGATTCCAGGGGGCGCCGCAGCAGTACTTC.

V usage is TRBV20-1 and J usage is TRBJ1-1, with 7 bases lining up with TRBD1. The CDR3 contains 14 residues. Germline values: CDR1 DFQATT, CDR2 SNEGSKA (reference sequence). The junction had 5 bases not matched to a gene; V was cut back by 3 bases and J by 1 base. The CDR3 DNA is TGCAGTGCTAGGACAGGGTTTAGGAACACTGAAGCTTTCTTT. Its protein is CSARTGFRNTEAFF.

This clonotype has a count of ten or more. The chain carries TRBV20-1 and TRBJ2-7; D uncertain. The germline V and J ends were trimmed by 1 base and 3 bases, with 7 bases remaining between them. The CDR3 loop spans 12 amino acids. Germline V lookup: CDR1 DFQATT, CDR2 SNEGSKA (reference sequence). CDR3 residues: CSARGRIYEQYF. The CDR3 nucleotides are TGCAGTGCTAGAGGTCGGATCTACGAGCAGTACTTC.

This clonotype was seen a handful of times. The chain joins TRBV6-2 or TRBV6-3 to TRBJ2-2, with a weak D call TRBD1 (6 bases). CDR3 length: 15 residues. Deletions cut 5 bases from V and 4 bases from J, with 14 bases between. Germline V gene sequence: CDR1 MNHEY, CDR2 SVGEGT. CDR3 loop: CASSVWGRGTGELFF. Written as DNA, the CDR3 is TGTGCCAGCAGTGTGTGGGGCAGGGGCACCGGGGAGCTGTTTTTT.

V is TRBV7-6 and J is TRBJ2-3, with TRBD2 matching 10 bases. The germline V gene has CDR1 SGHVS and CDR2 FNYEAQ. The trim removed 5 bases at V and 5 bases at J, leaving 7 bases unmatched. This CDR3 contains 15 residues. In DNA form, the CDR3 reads TGTGCCAGCAGCCGAGCGGGGGGGCGTGGAGATACGCAGTATTTT. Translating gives CASSRAGGRGDTQYF.

This CDR3 is CASSAARGFSYEQYF. Here the CDR3 DNA reads TGTGCCAGCAGTGCTGCCAGGGGGTTCTCCTACGAGCAGTACTTC. The chain links TRBV2 to TRBJ2-7, with 7 bases identical to TRBD1. Looked up from germline, CDR1 is SNHLY and CDR2 is FYNNEI. Trimming took 4 bases from V and 0 from J; bases not matched to a gene: 6. The CDR3 runs 15 residues.